These 25 T cell receptor beta chains came from one sample sequenced in a study of vaccination and CD4 T cells after COVID-19 (dated 2022 in TCRdb). No antigen has been assigned to these receptors. Libraries were built with PCR. Data came from an Illumina iSeq 100. TCR sequencing of DNA from cultured CD4+ T cells used the Oncomine TCR Beta short-read assay at the Johns Hopkins FTIC core. TCRdb handled the public reads itself, with Q25 trimming in fastp and clone calling in MiXCR, and kept productive beta chains. Every distinct CDR3 protein forms one entry, paired with its most common genes and DNA. The sample has tens of thousands of distinct CDR3 sequences on record, around two fifths of them singletons. The ten largest clones capture about 15% of the sample. The sample's treatment or condition label, decoded: approximately nine-day PBMC culture with coronavirus spike peptide pools or control peptides (ViraFEST assay).

The sequencing input was CD4+ T cells from blood, cultured in vitro. These receptors were taken from a human donor who had recovered from COVID-19.

CDR3 residues: CASSPDRVRDQPQHF. CDR3 nucleotides: TGTGCCAGCTCACCGGACAGGGTAAGGGATCAGCCCCAGCATTTT. This chain uses TRBV18 with TRBJ1-5, with 8 bases identical to TRBD1. Germline CDR1 reads KGHSH; CDR2 reads LQKENI. This CDR3 spans 15 amino acids. Trimming took 3 bases from V and 5 from J; bases not matched to a gene: 6.

In its sample, this clonotype was seen a few times. The V and J genes are TRBV7-2 and TRBJ2-5; TRBD1 aligns across 8 bases. Looked up from germline, CDR1 is SGHTA and CDR2 is FQGNSA. After removal of 5 bases from V and 7 bases from J, the junction contained 9 bases not matched to a gene. The length of the CDR3 is 14 residues. CDR3 region: CASSPQGQVGTQYF. In nucleotides, the CDR3 is TGTGCCAGCAGCCCCCAGGGACAGGTCGGGACCCAGTACTTC.

The chain recombines TRBV10-1 with TRBJ1-5; no clear D gene. The CDR3 runs to 12 residues. CDR1 and CDR2 (germline): WNHNN, SYGVQD (reference sequence). Between the trimmed V and J ends, which lost 3 bases and 4 bases, there was a span of 4 bases. This CDR3 is CASSEMNQPQHF. The CDR3 DNA reads TGCGCCAGCAGTGAAATGAATCAGCCCCAGCATTTT.

The chain's CDR3 is CASRRTSGGYEQYF. CDR3 sequence (DNA): TGTGCCAGCAGGCGGACTAGCGGGGGTTACGAGCAGTACTTC. The J gene is TRBJ2-7, the V gene TRBV12-3 or TRBV12-4, with 13 bases identical to TRBD2. V dropped 6 bases and J dropped 4; count of bases not matched to a gene: 3. The CDR3 loop spans 14 amino acids.

V usage is TRBV11-2 and J usage is TRBJ2-3; unclear D gene. V lost 3 bases, J lost 1 base, and 5 bases lay in between. Germline loops: CDR1 SGHAT, CDR2 FQNNGV. The CDR3 is 13 residues long. The CDR3 nucleotides read TGTGCCAGCAGCTTTACCGGCACAGATACGCAGTATTTT. Translation: CASSFTGTDTQYF. The variable domain in full, completed from reference TRBV11-2 and TRBJ2-3, reads EAGVAQSPRYKIIEKRQSVAFWCNPISGHATLYWYQQILGQGPKLLIQFQNNGVVDDSQLPKDRFSAERLKGVDSTLKIQPAKLEDSAVYLCASSFTGTDTQYFGPGTRLTVL.

The chain carries TRBV7-8 and TRBJ1-1; no clear D gene. Trimming pared 1 base from V and 7 bases from J, leaving 10 bases between. From germline, CDR1 is SGHVS and CDR2 FQNEAQ. The CDR3 consists of 13 residues. The CDR3 loop reads CASSLGNEGEAFF. The DNA of the CDR3 is TGTGCCAGCAGCTTAGGAAACGAGGGTGAAGCTTTCTTT.

Details on this clonotype: Compared with germline, one end of the junction differs, possibly owing to a read error. V usage is TRBV2 and J usage is TRBJ2-6, with D maybe TRBD1 (6 bases). Germline loops: CDR1 SNHLY, CDR2 FYNNEI. CDR3 length: 16 amino acids. CDR3 residues: CASSGQASSGANALTF. CDR3 nucleotide sequence: TGTGCCAGCAGTGGACAGGCCAGCTCTGGGGCCAACGCCCTGACTTTC.

This clonotype was picked up a small number of times. The chain is built from TRBV11-2 and TRBJ2-3; D is tentatively TRBD1 or TRBD2 (5 bases each). CDR3 length equals 16 residues. Germline V gene lookup returns CDR1 SGHAT and CDR2 FQNNGV. Trimming cost V 5 bases and J 4 bases, with 19 bases left between them. The CDR3 DNA reads as TGTGCCAGCAGCCTGGGGGTTCTAGGTTCATCAGATACGCAGTATTTT. This codes for CASSLGVLGSSDTQYF. Drawing the rest from reference TRBV11-2 and TRBJ2-3, the complete variable domain is EAGVAQSPRYKIIEKRQSVAFWCNPISGHATLYWYQQILGQGPKLLIQFQNNGVVDDSQLPKDRFSAERLKGVDSTLKIQPAKLEDSAVYLCASSLGVLGSSDTQYFGPGTRLTVL.

This chain joins TRBV11-3 and TRBJ2-5; TRBD1 matches at 10 bases. The V gene's germline CDR1 is SGHNT and CDR2 YENEEA. The ends lost 6 bases at V and 5 bases at J; junction bases unmatched: 6. The CDR3 loop spans 14 amino acids. The CDR3 DNA is TGTGCCAGCAGTCCGACAGGGGGCGGTGAGACCCAGTACTTC. It encodes CASSPTGGGETQYF.

The J gene is TRBJ1-2, the V gene TRBV20-1; D perhaps matches TRBD1 (6 bases). V gave up 6 bases and J gave up 4 bases, with 18 bases separating them. CDR3 size: 14 residues. Germline CDR1 reads DFQATT; CDR2 reads SNEGSKA (reference sequence). The CDR3 spells CSAGPSGAIYGYTF. The CDR3 DNA follows: TGCAGTGCCGGACCGTCAGGGGCTATCTATGGCTACACCTTC.

For the CDR3, the DNA is TGTGCCAGCGGATACTACTCCGGGGAGCTGTTTTTT. This gives the protein CASGYYSGELFF. V gene TRBV27 combines with J gene TRBJ2-2; D gene ambiguous. CDR3 length: 12 amino acids. In germline, CDR1 is MNHEY, CDR2 SMNVEV (reference sequence). V gave up 8 bases and J gave up 6 bases, with 10 bases separating them.

J is TRBJ2-7 and V is TRBV6-1, with TRBD1 as a possible D gene (5 bases). The germline gives CDR1 MNHNS, CDR2 SASEGT. Trimming took off 4 bases at V and 1 base at J, with 14 bases between the two ends. The CDR3 extends over 15 amino acids. Here the CDR3 reads CASSGTPVFSYEQYF. The CDR3 bases are TGTGCCAGCAGTGGGACACCCGTGTTTTCCTACGAGCAGTACTTC.

This clonotype came up once. The genes are TRBV2 and TRBJ2-2; tentatively, D is TRBD1 (6 bases). CDR3 size: 18 residues. Between the trimmed V and J ends, which lost 6 bases and 1 base, there was a span of 21 bases. Germline assignment: CDR1 SNHLY and CDR2 FYNNEI. The CDR3: CASSPLTTGLLNTGELFF. The DNA for the CDR3 is TGTGCCAGCAGCCCCCTTACTACAGGGTTATTGAACACCGGGGAGCTGTTTTTT.

This clonotype was detected only a few times. This chain uses TRBV10-3 with TRBJ1-5; 8 positions match TRBD1. Per the germline V gene, CDR1 is ENHRY and CDR2 is SYGVKD. This CDR3 region has 16 residues. Trimming removed 5 bases from V and 2 bases from J; junction bases left unmatched: 8. CDR3 sequence reads: CAISRENRGGNQPQHF. The CDR3 DNA reads as TGTGCCATCAGTCGGGAGAACAGGGGGGGCAATCAGCCCCAGCATTTT.

The rearrangement uses TRBV2 and TRBJ2-1; TRBD1 is a possible D gene (5 bases). The CDR3 extends over 14 amino acids. Deletions cut 7 bases from V and 2 bases from J, with 12 bases between. Germline CDR1 reads SNHLY; CDR2 reads FYNNEI. This chain's CDR3 is CASKGQAPYNEQFF. For the CDR3, the DNA is TGTGCCAGCAAGGGGCAGGCCCCCTACAATGAGCAGTTCTTC. Filled out from reference TRBV2 and TRBJ2-1, the complete variable domain reads EPEVTQTPSHQVTQMGQEVILRCVPISNHLYFYWYRQILGQKVEFLVSFYNNEISEKSEIFDDQFSVERPDGSNFTLKIRSTKLEDSAMYFCASKGQAPYNEQFFGPGTRLTVL.

This clonotype has a handful of counts. V gene TRBV14 combines with J gene TRBJ2-3, with TRBD2 matching 7 bases. Germline CDR1 SGHDN, CDR2 FVKESK. The CDR3 runs 17 residues. V shed 3 bases, J shed 3 bases, and the junction held 12 bases outside the gene matches. The CDR3 loop is CASSHLGGSWGTDTQYF. The CDR3 DNA reads TGTGCCAGCAGCCACCTTGGCGGGAGTTGGGGAACAGATACGCAGTATTTT.

In its sample, this clonotype was seen once. The CDR3 nucleotides are TGTGCCAGCCGGCCGTACAATGAGCAGTTCTTC. Protein product: CASRPYNEQFF. V and J are TRBV2 and TRBJ2-1; D is unclear. This CDR3 contains 11 residues. CDR1 is SNHLY and CDR2 is FYNNEI in the germline V gene. V shed 8 bases and J shed 4 bases, with 6 bases lying between them.

This chain connects TRBV7-9 to TRBJ1-1; the D gene is possibly TRBD1 (5 bases). From germline, CDR1 is SEHNR and CDR2 FQNEAQ (reference sequence). There are 12 residues in the CDR3. Between the trimmed V and J ends, which lost 3 bases and 13 bases, there was a span of 15 bases. CDR3 region: CASSLISRDDFF. The CDR3 DNA sequence: TGTGCCAGCAGCTTGATTAGCCGGGACGATTTCTTT.

This clonotype was counted only a few times. The genes are TRBV11-3 and TRBJ2-7, with D unclear. V shed 3 bases and J shed 0 bases, with 15 bases lying between them. CDR1 and CDR2 (germline): SGHNT, YENEEA. The CDR3 runs 16 residues. CDR3 nucleotides: TGTGCCAGCAGCTTTGGGAAGGGCCGGAGCTCCTACGAGCAGTACTTC. It translates to CASSFGKGRSSYEQYF.

This clonotype was seen only a few times. J is TRBJ2-7 and V is TRBV30; 15 bases align to TRBD2. From germline, CDR1 is GTSNPN and CDR2 SVGIG (reference sequence). Trimming at V came to 6 bases and at J to 2 bases, leaving 23 bases not matched to a gene. The CDR3 extends over 21 amino acids. The CDR3: CACSLGAGVYGTSGRTYEQYF. In nucleotides, the CDR3 is TGTGCCTGCTCCCTGGGGGCGGGCGTATACGGGACTAGCGGGAGGACCTACGAGCAGTACTTC.

This clonotype was detected a few times. V and J are TRBV11-2 and TRBJ2-2; TRBD1 matches 7 bases. This CDR3 is built from 13 residues. With V trimmed by 5 bases and J by 7 bases, 4 bases remained unmatched. Germline lookup yields CDR1 SGHAT and CDR2 FQNNGV. The CDR3 nucleotides read TGTGCCAGCAGCGGGACAGAGGGCGGGGAGCTGTTTTTT. It yields the protein CASSGTEGGELFF.

This clonotype has a handful of counts. V and J are TRBV28 and TRBJ2-2, with D uncertain. The CDR3 runs to 18 residues. V lost 1 base to trimming and J lost 6 bases, with 21 bases between them. Germline V lookup: CDR1 MDHEN, CDR2 SYDVKM. CDR3 coding DNA: TGTGCCAGCAGTTTATATGGTATGGGCACCTCCCCTTCCGGGGAGCTGTTTTTT. Translated, it gives CASSLYGMGTSPSGELFF.

The sample holds a few counts of this clonotype. The J gene is TRBJ1-5, the V gene TRBV19, with D maybe TRBD1 (5 bases). This CDR3 has 13 amino acids. CDR1 and CDR2 from the germline V gene are LNHDA and SQIVND (reference sequence). V lost 9 bases and J 5 bases, leaving 14 bases between the germline ends. CDR3 protein: CASSKTGDQPQHF. CDR3 sequence (DNA): TGTGCCAGCTCCAAAACGGGGGATCAGCCCCAGCATTTT. Looking up the rest from reference TRBV19 and TRBJ1-5 gives the full variable domain: DGGITQSPKYLFRKEGQNVTLSCEQNLNHDAMYWYRQDPGQGLRLIYYSQIVNDFQKGDIAEGYSVSREKKESFPLTVTSAQKNPTAFYLCASSKTGDQPQHFGDGTRLSIL.

In this sample, this clonotype turned up a few times. The chain combines TRBV20-1 with TRBJ2-2, with TRBD2 matching 7 bases. This CDR3 comprises 15 residues. V dropped 6 bases and J dropped 1; count of bases not matched to a gene: 8. Germline V CDR1 and CDR2: DFQATT, SNEGSKA (reference sequence). The CDR3 spells CSARSGGGNTGELFF. CDR3 in DNA: TGCAGTGCCAGGAGTGGCGGGGGGAACACCGGGGAGCTGTTTTTT.

A few counts support this clonotype. The rearrangement links TRBV10-3 to TRBJ1-1; no clear D. Germline V gene lookup returns CDR1 ENHRY and CDR2 SYGVKD. The CDR3 sequence is 13 residues long. The V and J ends lost 2 bases and 4 bases respectively, with 8 bases between them. CDR3 DNA sequence: TGTGCCATCAGTGAGCAAGAGAGCACTGAAGCTTTCTTT. As protein: CAISEQESTEAFF.